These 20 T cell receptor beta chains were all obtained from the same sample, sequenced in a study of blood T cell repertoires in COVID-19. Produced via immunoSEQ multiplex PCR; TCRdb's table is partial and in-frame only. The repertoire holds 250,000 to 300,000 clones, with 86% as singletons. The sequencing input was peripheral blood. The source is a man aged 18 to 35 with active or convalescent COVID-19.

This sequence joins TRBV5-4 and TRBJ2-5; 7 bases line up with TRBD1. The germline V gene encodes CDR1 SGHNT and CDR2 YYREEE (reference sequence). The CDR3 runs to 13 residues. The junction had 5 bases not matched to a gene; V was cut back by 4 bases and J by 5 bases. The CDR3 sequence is CASSPTGDETQYF. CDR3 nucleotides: TGTGCCAGCAGCCCAACAGGGGACGAGACCCAGTACTTC.

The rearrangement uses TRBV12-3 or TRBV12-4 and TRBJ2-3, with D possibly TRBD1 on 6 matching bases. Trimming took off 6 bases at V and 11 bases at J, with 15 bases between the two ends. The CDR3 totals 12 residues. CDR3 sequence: CASSTDSVRQYF. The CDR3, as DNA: TGTGCCAGCAGCACGGACAGCGTAAGGCAGTATTTT.

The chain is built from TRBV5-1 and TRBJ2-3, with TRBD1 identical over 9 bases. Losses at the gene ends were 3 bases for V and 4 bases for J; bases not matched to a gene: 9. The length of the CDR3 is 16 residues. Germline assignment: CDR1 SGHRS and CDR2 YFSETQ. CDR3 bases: TGCGCCAGCAGCTCGTTGACAGGGGGTGGGGCAGATACGCAGTATTTT. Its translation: CASSSLTGGGADTQYF.

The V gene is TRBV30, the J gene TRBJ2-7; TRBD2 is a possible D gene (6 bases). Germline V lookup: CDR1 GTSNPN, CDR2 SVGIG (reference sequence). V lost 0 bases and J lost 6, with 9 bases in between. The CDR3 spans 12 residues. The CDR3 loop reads CAWSVAGIEQYF. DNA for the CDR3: TGTGCCTGGAGTGTAGCGGGCATCGAGCAGTACTTC.

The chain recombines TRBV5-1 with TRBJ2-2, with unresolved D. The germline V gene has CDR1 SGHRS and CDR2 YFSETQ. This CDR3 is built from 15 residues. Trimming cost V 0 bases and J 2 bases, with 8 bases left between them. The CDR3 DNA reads TGCGCCAGCAGCTTGGGACTCTCTAACACCGGGGAGCTGTTTTTT. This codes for CASSLGLSNTGELFF.

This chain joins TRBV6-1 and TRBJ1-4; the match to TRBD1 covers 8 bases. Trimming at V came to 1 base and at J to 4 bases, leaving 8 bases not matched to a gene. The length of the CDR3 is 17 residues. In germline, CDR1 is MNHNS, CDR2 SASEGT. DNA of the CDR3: TGTGCCAGCAGTGAAGTCCCCGGACAGGGAGGTAATGAAAAACTGTTTTTT. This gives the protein CASSEVPGQGGNEKLFF.

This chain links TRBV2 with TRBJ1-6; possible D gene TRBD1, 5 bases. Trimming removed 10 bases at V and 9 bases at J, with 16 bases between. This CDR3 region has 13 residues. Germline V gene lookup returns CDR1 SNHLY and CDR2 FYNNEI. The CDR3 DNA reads TGTGCCACTGCCTTGGGACTGTCTTCACCCCTCCACTTT. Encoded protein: CATALGLSSPLHF.

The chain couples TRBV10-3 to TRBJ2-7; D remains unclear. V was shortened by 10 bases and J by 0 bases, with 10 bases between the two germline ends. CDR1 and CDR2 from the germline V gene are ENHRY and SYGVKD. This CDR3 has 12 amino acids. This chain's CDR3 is CATQVASYEQYF. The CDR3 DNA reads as TGTGCCACCCAGGTTGCCTCCTACGAGCAGTACTTC.

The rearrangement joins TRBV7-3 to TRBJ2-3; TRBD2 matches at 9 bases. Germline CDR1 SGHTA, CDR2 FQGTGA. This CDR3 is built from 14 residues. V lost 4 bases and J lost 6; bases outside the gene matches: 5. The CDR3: CASSSGTSSDTQYF. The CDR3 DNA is TGTGCCAGCAGCTCCGGGACTAGCAGCGATACGCAGTATTTT.

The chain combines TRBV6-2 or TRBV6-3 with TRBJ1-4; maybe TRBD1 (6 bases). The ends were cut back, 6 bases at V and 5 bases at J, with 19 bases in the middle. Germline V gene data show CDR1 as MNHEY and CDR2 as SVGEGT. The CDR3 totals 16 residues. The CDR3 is CASSPSLGQPNEKLFF. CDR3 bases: TGTGCCAGCAGCCCATCCCTCGGACAGCCAAATGAAAAACTGTTTTTT.

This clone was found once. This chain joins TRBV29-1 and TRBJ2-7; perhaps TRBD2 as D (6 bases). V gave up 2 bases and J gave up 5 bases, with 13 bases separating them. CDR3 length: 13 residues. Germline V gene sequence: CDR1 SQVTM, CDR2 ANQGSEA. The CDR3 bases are TGCAGCGTTGAATCTTGGGGGGTAAACGAGCAGTACTTC. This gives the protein CSVESWGVNEQYF.

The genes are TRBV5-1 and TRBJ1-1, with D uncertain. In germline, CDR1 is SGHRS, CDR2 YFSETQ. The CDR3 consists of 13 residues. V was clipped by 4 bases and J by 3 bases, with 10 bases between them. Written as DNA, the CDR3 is TGCGCCAGCAGCCCCTACGTGGACACTGAAGCTTTCTTT. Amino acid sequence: CASSPYVDTEAFF.

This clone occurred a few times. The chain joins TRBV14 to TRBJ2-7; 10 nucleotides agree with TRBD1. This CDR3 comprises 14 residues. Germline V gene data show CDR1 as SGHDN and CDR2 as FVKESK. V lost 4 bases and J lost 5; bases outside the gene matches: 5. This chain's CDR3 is CASSPRTGGDEQYF. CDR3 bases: TGTGCCAGCAGCCCCCGGACAGGGGGAGACGAGCAGTACTTC.

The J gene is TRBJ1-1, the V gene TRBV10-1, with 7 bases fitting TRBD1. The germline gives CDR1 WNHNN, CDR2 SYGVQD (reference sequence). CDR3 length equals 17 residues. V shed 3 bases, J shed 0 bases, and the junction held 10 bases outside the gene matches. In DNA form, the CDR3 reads TGCGCCAGCAGTGAAGGGACAGTCCCAGGGATGAACACTGAAGCTTTCTTT. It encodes CASSEGTVPGMNTEAFF.

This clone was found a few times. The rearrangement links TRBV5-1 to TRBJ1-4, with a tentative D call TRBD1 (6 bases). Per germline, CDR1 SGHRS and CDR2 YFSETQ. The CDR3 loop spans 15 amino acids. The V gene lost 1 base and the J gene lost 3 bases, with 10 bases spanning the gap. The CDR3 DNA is TGCGCCAGCAGCTTGACCTACAGGGCTAATGAAAAACTGTTTTTT. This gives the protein CASSLTYRANEKLFF.

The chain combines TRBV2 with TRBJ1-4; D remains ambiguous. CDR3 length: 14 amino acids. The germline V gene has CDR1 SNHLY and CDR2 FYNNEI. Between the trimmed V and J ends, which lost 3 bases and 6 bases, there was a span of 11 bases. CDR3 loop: CASSDPGWDEKLFF. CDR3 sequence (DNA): TGTGCCAGCAGTGATCCGGGTTGGGATGAAAAACTGTTTTTT. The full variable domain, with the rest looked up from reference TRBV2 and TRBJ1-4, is EPEVTQTPSHQVTQMGQEVILRCVPISNHLYFYWYRQILGQKVEFLVSFYNNEISEKSEIFDDQFSVERPDGSNFTLKIRSTKLEDSAMYFCASSDPGWDEKLFFGSGTQLSVL.

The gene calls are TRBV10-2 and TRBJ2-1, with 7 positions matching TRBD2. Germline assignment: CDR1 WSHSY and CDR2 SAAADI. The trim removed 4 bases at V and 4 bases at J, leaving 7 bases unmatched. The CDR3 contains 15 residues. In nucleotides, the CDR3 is TGCGCCAGCAGTGGGGGCGAGCGGGGATACAATGAGCAGTTCTTC. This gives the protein CASSGGERGYNEQFF.

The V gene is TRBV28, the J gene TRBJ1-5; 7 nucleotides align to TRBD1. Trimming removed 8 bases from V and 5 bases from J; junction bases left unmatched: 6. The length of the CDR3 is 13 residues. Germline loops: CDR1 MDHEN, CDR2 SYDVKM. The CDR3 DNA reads TGTGCCAGCCGAGGGACAGACTATCAGCCCCAGCATTTT. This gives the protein CASRGTDYQPQHF.

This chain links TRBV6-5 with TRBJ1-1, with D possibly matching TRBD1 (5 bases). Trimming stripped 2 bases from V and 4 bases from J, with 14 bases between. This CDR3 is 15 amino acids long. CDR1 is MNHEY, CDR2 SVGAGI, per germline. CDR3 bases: TGTGCCAGCAGTTACAGTCAGGGCGTTGCCACTGAAGCTTTCTTT. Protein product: CASSYSQGVATEAFF.

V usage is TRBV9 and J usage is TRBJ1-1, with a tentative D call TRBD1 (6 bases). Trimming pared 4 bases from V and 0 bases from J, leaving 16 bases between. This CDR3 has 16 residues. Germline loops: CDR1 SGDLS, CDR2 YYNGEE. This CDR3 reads CASSPPPGHMNTEAFF. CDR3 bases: TGTGCCAGCAGCCCACCCCCGGGACACATGAACACTGAAGCTTTCTTT.